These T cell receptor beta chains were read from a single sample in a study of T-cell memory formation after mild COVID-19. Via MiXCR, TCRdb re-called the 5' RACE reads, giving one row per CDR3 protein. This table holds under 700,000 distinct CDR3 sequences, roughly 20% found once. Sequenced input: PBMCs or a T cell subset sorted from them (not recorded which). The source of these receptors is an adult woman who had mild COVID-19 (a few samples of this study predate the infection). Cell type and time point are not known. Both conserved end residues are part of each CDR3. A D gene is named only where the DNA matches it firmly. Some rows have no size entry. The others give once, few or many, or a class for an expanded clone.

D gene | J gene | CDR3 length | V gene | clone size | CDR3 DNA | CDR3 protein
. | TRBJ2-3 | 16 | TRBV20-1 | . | TGCAGTGCCCGGCCCCCGGGAGCGGCTAGCACAGATACGCAGTATTTT | CSARPPGAASTDTQYF
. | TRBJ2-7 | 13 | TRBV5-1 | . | TGCGCCAGCAGCCCTGGTATAGGAGACGAGCAGTACTTC | CASSPGIGDEQYF
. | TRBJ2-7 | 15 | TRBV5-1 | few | TGCGCCAGCAGCTTGGGGTGGGGCAGTCAGTACGAGCAGTACTTC | CASSLGWGSQYEQYF
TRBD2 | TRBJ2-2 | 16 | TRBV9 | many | TGTGCCAGCAGCGTATTAAGCGGGAGGAACCCCGGGGAGCTGTTTTTT | CASSVLSGRNPGELFF
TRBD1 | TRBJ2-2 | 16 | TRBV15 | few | TGTGCCACCAGCAGGGCCTCGGACAGGGCCACCGGGGAGCTGTTTTTT | CATSRASDRATGELFF
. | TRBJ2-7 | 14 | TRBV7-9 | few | TGTGCCAGCAGCTTTAAGGGGGAGGGCTACGAGCAGTACTTC | CASSFKGEGYEQYF
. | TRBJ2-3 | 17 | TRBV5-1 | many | TGCGCCAGCAGCTTCTACGGAGATTTAGCGGGCACAGATACGCAGTATTTT | CASSFYGDLAGTDTQYF
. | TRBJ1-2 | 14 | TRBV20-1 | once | TGCAGTGCTAGGCCAGGGGCCGTCCTCTATGGCTACACCTTC | CSARPGAVLYGYTF
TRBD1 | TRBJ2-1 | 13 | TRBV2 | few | TGTGCCAGCAGTCGGGACAGGGGCGATGAGCAGTTCTTC | CASSRDRGDEQFF
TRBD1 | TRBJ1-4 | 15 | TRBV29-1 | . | TGCAGCGTTTCTGGGTCGTCAGGGGGCTATGAAAAACTGTTTTTT | CSVSGSSGGYEKLFF
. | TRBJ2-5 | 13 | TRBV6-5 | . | TGTGCCAGCCGCCAGGGGCGGGAGGAGACCCAGTACTTC | CASRQGREETQYF
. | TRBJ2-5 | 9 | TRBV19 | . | TGTGCCACTAAGGAGACCCAGTACTTC | CATKETQYF
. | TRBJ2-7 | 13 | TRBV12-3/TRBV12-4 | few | TGTGCCAGCAGGCCCGACAGCCCCTACGAGCAGTACTTC | CASRPDSPYEQYF
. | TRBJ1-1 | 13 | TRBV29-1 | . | TGCAGCGTTCAGAGCAATATGAACACTGAAGCTTTCTTT | CSVQSNMNTEAFF
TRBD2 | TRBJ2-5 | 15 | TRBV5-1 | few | TGCGCCAGCAGCCCTGGGGGGCTAGCGGGAGAGACCCAGTACTTC | CASSPGGLAGETQYF
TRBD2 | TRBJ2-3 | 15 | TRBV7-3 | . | TGTGCCAGCAGCCCCGCCGGGCGGGAGTGGGATACGCAGTATTTT | CASSPAGREWDTQYF
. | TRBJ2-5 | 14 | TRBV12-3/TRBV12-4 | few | TGTGCCAGCAGTTTAGCGTATCTCGTCCAGACCCAGTACTTC | CASSLAYLVQTQYF
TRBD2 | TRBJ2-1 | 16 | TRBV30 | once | TGTGCCTGGACCATCGGACTAGCGGGGATGTACAATGAGCAGTTCTTC | CAWTIGLAGMYNEQFF
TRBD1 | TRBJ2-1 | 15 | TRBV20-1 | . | TGCAGTGCTACCTCGACAGGGTCATCCTACAATGAGCAGTTCTTC | CSATSTGSSYNEQFF
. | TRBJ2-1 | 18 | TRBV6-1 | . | TGTGCCAGCAGTAGAACAGCTCCCGGGGCTAGCTCCTACAATGAGCAGTTCTTC | CASSRTAPGASSYNEQFF
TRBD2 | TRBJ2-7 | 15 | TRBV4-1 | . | TGCGCCAGCAGCACCCCCGGGACTAGCGGGGACGAGCAGTACTTC | CASSTPGTSGDEQYF
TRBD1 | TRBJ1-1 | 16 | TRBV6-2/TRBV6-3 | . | TGTGCCAGCAGTTCGACAACCGGGACAGTGAACACTGAAGCTTTCTTT | CASSSTTGTVNTEAFF
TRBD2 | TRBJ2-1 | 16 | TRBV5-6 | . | TGTGCCAGCAGCATCCCTTCGGGGGGGCAGAGGAATGAGCAGTTCTTC | CASSIPSGGQRNEQFF
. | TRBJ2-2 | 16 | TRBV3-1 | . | TGTGCCAGCAGCCAAGAGATGGGGATGAACACCGGGGAGCTGTTTTTT | CASSQEMGMNTGELFF
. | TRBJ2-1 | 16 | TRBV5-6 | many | TGTGCCAGCAGCTCGCCACAGTGGGGATCCTACAATGAGCAGTTCTTC | CASSSPQWGSYNEQFF
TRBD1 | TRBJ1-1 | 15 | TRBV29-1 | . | TGCAGCGTTGACCCCAGACAGGGGAAGAACACTGAAGCTTTCTTT | CSVDPRQGKNTEAFF
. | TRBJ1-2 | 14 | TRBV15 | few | TGTGCCACCAGCAGAGGTTTTGGGGGATATGGCTACACCTTC | CATSRGFGGYGYTF
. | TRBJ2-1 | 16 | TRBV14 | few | TGTGCCAGCAGCCAAGAGGAGGGGGGGGCGAACAATGAGCAGTTCTTC | CASSQEEGGANNEQFF
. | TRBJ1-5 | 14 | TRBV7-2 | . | TGTGCCAGCAGCTTATCTGTCCAAGGGAAGCCCCAGCATTTT | CASSLSVQGKPQHF
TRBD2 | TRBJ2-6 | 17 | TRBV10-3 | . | TGTGCCATCAGCGGACTAGCGGGGGCCTCTGGGGACAACGTCCTGACTTTC | CAISGLAGASGDNVLTF
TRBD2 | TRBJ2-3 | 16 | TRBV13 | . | TGTGCCAGCAGCCCCGTCGAGGCGGGAGGGCCAGATACGCAGTATTTT | CASSPVEAGGPDTQYF
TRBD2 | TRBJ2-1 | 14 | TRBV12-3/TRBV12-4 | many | TGTGCCAGCAGTTTGCTAGCGGGAATGGGTGAGCAGTTCTTC | CASSLLAGMGEQFF
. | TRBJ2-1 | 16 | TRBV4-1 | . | TGCGCCAGCAGCCACACCATGGGGGGGGCGTTTGTTGTGCAGTTCTTC | CASSHTMGGAFVVQFF
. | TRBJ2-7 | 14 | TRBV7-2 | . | TGTGCCAGCAGCGGCAGACCGGGGCTCTACGAGCAGTACTTC | CASSGRPGLYEQYF
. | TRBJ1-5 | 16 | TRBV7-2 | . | TGTGCCAGCAGCTTAGGACGGGCGAATAGCAATCAGCCCCAGCATTTT | CASSLGRANSNQPQHF
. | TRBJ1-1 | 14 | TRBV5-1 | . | TGCGCCAGCGGCGGGGGCGTCGGGGCCACTGAAGCTTTCTTT | CASGGGVGATEAFF
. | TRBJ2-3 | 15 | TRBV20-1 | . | TGCAGTGCTAGTCGAGGGAGGGGGAACACAGATACGCAGTATTTT | CSASRGRGNTDTQYF
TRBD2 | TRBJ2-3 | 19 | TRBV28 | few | TGTGCCAGCAGTTTTGAGACTAGCGGGAGGCTACATGTCACAGATACGCAGTATTTT | CASSFETSGRLHVTDTQYF